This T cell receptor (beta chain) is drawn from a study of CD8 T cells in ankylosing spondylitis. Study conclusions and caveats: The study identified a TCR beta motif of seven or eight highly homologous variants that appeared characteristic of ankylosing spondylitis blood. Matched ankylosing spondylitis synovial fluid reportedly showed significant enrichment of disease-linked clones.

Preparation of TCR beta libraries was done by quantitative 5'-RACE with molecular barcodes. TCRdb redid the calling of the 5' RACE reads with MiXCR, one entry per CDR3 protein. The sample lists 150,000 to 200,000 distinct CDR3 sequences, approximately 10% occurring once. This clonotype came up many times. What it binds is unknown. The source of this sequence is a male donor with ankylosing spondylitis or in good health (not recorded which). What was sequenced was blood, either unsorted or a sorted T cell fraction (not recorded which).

The CDR3 nucleotides read TGTGCCAGCAGTGAAGGGAACAGGGGCTCCTATGGCTACACCTTC. Translated: CASSEGNRGSYGYTF. V and J are TRBV25-1 and TRBJ1-2; 7 nucleotides agree with TRBD1. Trimming cost V 2 bases and J 4 bases; bases outside gene matches: 7. This CDR3 region has 15 residues. Germline CDR1 reads MGHDK; CDR2 reads SYGVNS.